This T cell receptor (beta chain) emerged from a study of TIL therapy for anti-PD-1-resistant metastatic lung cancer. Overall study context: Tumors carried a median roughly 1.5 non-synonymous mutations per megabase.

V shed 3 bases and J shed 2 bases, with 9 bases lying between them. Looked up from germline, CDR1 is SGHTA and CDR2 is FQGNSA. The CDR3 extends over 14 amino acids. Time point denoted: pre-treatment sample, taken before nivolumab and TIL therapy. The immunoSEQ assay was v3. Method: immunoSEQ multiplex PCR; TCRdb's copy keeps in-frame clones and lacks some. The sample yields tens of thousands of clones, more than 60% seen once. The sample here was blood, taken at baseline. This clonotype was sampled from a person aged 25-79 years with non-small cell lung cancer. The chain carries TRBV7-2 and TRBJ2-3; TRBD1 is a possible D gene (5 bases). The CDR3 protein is CASSLAGYTDTQYF. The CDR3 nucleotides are TGTGCCAGCAGCTTGGCAGGGTACACAGATACGCAGTATTTT.